This entry lists 2 T cell receptor beta chains sequenced from one sample in a study of cytomegalovirus exposure and HLA in healthy donors. In the PCR, 60 Vbeta and 13 Jbeta primers were used. The protocol was immunoSEQ multiplex PCR, while the TCRdb copy is restricted to in-frame clones and leaves out a portion. The table records about 130,000 clones, around 80% of them present only once. Specimen: PBMCs. Receptor source: a woman aged 40 to 50 in good health and CMV-seronegative.

The CDR3 reads CAWSGQVTQYF. In nucleotides, the CDR3 is TGTGCCTGGAGTGGACAGGTTACGCAGTATTTT. The V call is TRBV30, the J call TRBJ2-3; TRBD1 is a possible D gene (6 bases). Per the germline V gene, CDR1 is GTSNPN and CDR2 is SVGIG (reference sequence). The germline V and J ends were trimmed by 1 base and 8 bases, with 7 bases remaining between them. The length of the CDR3 is 11 residues.

This clone was observed once. V and J are TRBV18 and TRBJ1-5; D not resolved. Germline-derived CDR1 and CDR2 are KGHSH and LQKENI. CDR3 size: 15 residues. Between the trimmed V and J ends, which lost 6 bases and 2 bases, there was a span of 14 bases. The DNA for the CDR3 is TGTGCCAGCTCGGCAGTCGGGGATCGCAATCAGCCCCAGCATTTT. As protein: CASSAVGDRNQPQHF.